This T cell receptor (beta chain) is from a study of vaccination and CD4 T cells after COVID-19. The Oncomine TCR Beta short-read assay was what sequenced the DNA obtained from cultured CD4+ T cells. TCRdb reprocessed the PCR reads via MiXCR and lists one record per CDR3 protein. The repertoire has about 12,000 distinct CDR3 sequences, 50% of them found once; the top ten carry roughly a fifth. The treatment is: roughly 10-day PBMC culture with coronavirus spike peptide pools or control peptides (ViraFEST assay). This clonotype was detected a few times. Its antigen is still unknown. The receptor comes from a human donor who had recovered from COVID-19. Sequenced input: CD4+ T cells from blood, cultured in vitro.

The CDR3 DNA reads TGTGCCTGGAAATACGCGGGGCTTAACTATGGCTACACCTTC. It specifies CAWKYAGLNYGYTF. V gene TRBV30 combines with J gene TRBJ1-2; D possibly corresponds to TRBD1 (5 bases). The V gene lost 4 bases and the J gene lost 1 base, with 13 bases spanning the gap. The germline V gene has CDR1 GTSNPN and CDR2 SVGIG (reference sequence). The CDR3 runs to 14 residues.